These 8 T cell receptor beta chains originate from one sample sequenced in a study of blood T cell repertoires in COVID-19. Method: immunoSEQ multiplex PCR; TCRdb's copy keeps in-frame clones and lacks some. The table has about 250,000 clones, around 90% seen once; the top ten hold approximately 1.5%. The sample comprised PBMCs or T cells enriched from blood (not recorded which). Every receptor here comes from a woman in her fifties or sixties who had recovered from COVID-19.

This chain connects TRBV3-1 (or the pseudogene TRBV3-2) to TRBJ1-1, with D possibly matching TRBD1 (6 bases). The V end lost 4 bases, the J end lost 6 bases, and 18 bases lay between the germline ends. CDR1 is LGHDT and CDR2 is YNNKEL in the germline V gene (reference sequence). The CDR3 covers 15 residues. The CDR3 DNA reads TGTGCCAGCAGCCCTGAGTACGGCAGGGGCGCTGAAGCTTTCTTT. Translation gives CASSPEYGRGAEAFF.

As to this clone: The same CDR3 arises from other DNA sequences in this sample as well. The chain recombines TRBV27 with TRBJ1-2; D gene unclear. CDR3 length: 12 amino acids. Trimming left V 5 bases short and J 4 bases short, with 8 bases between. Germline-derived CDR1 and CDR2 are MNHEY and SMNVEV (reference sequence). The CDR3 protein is CASSPGGYGYTF. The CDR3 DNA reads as TGTGCCAGCAGTCCGGGAGGCTATGGCTACACCTTC.

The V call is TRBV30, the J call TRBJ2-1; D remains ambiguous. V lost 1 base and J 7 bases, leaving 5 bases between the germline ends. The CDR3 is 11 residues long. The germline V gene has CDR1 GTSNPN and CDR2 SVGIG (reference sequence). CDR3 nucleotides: TGTGCCTGGAGTGCCAAAAATGAGCAGTTCTTC. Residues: CAWSAKNEQFF.

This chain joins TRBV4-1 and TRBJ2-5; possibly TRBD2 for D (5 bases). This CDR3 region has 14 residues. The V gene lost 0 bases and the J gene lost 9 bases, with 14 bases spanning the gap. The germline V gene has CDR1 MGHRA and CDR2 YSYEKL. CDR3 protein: CASSQDTDQEAQYF. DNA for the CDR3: TGCGCCAGCAGCCAAGATACAGACCAGGAGGCCCAGTACTTC.

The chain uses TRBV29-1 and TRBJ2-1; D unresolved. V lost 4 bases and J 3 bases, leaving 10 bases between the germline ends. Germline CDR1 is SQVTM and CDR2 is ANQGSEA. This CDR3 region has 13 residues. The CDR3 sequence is CSVVGYSYNEQFF. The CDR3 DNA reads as TGCAGCGTTGTTGGCTACAGCTACAATGAGCAGTTCTTC.

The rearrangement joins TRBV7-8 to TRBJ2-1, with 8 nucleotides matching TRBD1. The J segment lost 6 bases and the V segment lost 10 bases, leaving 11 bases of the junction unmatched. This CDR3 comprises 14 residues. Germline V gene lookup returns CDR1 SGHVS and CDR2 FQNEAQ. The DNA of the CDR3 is TGTGCCACTCTCAGGGACAGGCTACGCAATGAGCAGTTCTTC. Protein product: CATLRDRLRNEQFF.

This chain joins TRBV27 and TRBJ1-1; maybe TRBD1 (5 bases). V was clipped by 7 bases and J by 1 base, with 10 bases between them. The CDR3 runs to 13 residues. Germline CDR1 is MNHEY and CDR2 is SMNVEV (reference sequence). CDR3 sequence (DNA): TGTGCCAGCAAACAGGTTACGAACACTGAAGCTTTCTTT. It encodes CASKQVTNTEAFF.

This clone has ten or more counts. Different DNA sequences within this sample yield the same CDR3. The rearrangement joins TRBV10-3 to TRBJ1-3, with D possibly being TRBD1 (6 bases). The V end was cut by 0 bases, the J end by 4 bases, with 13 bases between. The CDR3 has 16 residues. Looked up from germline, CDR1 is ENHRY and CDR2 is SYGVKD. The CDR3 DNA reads TGTGCCATCAGTGAGTCCATACAGGGTTCAGGAAACACCATATATTTT. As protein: CAISESIQGSGNTIYF.